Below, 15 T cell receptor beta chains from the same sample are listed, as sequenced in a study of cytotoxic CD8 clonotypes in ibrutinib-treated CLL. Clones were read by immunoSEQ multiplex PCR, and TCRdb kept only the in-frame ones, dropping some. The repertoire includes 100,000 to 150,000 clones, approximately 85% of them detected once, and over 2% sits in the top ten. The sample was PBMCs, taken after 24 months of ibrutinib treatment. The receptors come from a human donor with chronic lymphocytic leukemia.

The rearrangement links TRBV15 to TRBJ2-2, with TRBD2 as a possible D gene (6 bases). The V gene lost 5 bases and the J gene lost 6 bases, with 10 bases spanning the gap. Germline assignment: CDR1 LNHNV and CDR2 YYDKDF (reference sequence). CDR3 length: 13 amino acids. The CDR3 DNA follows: TGTGCCACCAGCGGGGGGTTTTCCGGGGAGCTGTTTTTT. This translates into CATSGGFSGELFF. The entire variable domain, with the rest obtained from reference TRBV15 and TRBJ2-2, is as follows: DAMVIQNPRYQVTQFGKPVTLSCSQTLNHNVMYWYQQKSSQAPKLLFHYYDKDFNNEADTPDNFQSRRPNTSFCFLDIRSPGLGDTAMYLCATSGGFSGELFFGEGSRLTVL.

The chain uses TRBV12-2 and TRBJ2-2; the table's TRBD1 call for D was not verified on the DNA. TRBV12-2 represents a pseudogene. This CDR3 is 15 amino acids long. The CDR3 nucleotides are TGTGTAGCGCCGGAGGACAGGGGACGCACCGGGGAGCTGTTTTTT. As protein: CVAPEDRGRTGELFF.

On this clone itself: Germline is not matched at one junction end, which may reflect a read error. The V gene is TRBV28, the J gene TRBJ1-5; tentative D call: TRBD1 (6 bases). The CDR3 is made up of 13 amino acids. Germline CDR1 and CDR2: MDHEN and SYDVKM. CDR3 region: CASSLAAEGVYLF. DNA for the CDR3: TGTGCCAGCAGTTTAGCGGCAGAGGGGGTCTATCTTTTT.

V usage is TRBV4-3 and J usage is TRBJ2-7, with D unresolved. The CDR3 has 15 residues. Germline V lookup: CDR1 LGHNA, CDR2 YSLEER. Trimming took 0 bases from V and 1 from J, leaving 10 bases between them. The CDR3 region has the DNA TGCGCCAGCAGCCAAGATGCCGCTCCGTCCTACGAGCAGTACTTC. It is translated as CASSQDAAPSYEQYF.

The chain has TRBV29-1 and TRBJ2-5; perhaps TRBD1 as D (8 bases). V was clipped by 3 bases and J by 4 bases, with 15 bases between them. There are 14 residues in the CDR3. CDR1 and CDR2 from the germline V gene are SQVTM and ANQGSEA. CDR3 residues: CSVEWGGTGETQYF. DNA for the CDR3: TGCAGCGTTGAGTGGGGGGGGACAGGAGAGACCCAGTACTTC.

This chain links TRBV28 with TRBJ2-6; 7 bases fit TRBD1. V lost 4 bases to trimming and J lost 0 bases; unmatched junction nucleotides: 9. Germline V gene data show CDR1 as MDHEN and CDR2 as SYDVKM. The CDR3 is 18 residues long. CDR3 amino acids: CASSSSFTGDSGANVLTF. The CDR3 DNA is TGTGCCAGCAGTTCCTCATTTACAGGGGACTCTGGGGCCAACGTCCTGACTTTC.

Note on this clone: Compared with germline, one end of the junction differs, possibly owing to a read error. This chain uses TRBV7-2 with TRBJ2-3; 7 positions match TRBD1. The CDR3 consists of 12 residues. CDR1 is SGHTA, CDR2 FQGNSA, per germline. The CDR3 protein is CASSPDRVVSFF. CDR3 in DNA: TGTGCCAGCAGCCCAGACAGGGTGGTTTCCTTTTTT.

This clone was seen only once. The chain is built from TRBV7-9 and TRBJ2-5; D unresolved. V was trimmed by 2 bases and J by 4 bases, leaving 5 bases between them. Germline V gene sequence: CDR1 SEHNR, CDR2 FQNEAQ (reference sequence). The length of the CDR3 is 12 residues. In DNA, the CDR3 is TGTGCCAGCAGCTTATCCGGAGAGACCCAGTACTTC. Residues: CASSLSGETQYF.

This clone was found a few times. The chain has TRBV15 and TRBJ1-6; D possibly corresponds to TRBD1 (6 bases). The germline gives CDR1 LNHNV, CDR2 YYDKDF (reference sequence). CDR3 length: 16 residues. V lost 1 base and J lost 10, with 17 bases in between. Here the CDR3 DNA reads TGTGCCACCAGCAGAGCTGGGGGCAGGGGTAGGTCACCCCTCCACTTT. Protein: CATSRAGGRGRSPLHF.

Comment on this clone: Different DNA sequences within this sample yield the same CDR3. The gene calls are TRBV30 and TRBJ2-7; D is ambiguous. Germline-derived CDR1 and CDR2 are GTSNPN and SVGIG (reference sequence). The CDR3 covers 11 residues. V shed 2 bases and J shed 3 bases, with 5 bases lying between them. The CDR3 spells CAWSRSYEQYF. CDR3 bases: TGTGCCTGGAGTCGGAGCTACGAGCAGTACTTC.

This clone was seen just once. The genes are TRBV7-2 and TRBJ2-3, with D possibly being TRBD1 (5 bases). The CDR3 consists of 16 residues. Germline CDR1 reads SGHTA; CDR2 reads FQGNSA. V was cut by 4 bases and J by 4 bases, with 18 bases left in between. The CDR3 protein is CASSYWPGGRADTQYF. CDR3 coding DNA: TGTGCCAGCAGCTACTGGCCGGGTGGCAGGGCAGATACGCAGTATTTT. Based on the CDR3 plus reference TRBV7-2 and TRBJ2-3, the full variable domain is GAGVSQSPSNKVTEKGKDVELRCDPISGHTALYWYRQSLGQGLEFLIYFQGNSAPDKSGLPSDRFSAERTGGSVSTLTIQRTQQEDSAVYLCASSYWPGGRADTQYFGPGTRLTVL.

CDR3 sequence reads: CATELDRGRSYEQYF. The CDR3 nucleotides read TGTGCTACCGAGTTGGACAGGGGACGGAGCTACGAGCAGTACTTC. The rearrangement joins TRBV28 to TRBJ2-7; 9 bases map to TRBD1. The CDR3 extends over 15 amino acids. Germline loops: CDR1 MDHEN, CDR2 SYDVKM. The variable domain in full, with the rest retrieved from reference TRBV28 and TRBJ2-7, is DVKVTQSSRYLVKRTGEKVFLECVQDMDHENMFWYRQDPGLGLRLIYFSYDVKMKEKGDIPEGYSVSREKKERFSLILESASTNQTSMYLCATELDRGRSYEQYFGPGTRLTVT.

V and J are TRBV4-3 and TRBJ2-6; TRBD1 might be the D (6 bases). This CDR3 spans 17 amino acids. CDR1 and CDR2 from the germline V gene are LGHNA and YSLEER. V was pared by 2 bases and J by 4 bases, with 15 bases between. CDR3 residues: CASSQQHRATGANVLTF. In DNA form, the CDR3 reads TGCGCCAGCAGCCAACAGCACAGGGCGACAGGGGCCAACGTCCTGACTTTC.

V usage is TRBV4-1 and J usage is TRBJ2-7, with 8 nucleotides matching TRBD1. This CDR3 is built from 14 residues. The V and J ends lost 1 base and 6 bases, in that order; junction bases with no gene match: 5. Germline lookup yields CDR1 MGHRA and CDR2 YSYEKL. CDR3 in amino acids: CASSQGQGIGEQYF. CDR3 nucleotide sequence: TGCGCCAGCAGCCAAGGACAGGGGATTGGCGAGCAGTACTTC.

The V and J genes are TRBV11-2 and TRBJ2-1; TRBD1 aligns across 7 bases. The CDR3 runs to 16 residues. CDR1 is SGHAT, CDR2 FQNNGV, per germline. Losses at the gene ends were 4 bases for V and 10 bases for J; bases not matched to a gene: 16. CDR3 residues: CASSSRAGLGGEEQFF. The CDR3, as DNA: TGTGCCAGCAGCTCCCGGGCAGGGCTAGGGGGCGAGGAGCAGTTCTTC.